One TCR beta chain is described in this entry. The sample comes from a study of blood T cell repertoires in COVID-19. At the level of the study: Spain, Italy and the United States supplied samples that represented acute and convalescent COVID-19.

V gave up 3 bases and J gave up 2 bases; unmatched junction bases: 10. Germline V lookup: CDR1 LGHNA, CDR2 YNFKEQ. The CDR3 is 17 residues long. In the source study's methods: For nucleated cells, counts were estimated from reference gene primer amplification. Profiling relied on immunoSEQ multiplex PCR, and the TCRdb table lists in-frame clones only, not all of them. D and trimming were read from the DNA, whereas the V and J calls and clone size are those reported in that table. The sample holds roughly 250,000 clones; 70% to 90% are singletons and the top ten take under 4.5%. The chain joins TRBV4-2 to TRBJ2-3, with TRBD2 identical over 8 bases. The receptor was derived from a man aged 50 or older with acute or convalescent COVID-19. The material sequenced was peripheral blood. CDR3 in DNA: TGTGCCAGCAGCCAGGGACTAGTCAAGGGCCCCACAGATACGCAGTATTTT. Protein: CASSQGLVKGPTDTQYF.